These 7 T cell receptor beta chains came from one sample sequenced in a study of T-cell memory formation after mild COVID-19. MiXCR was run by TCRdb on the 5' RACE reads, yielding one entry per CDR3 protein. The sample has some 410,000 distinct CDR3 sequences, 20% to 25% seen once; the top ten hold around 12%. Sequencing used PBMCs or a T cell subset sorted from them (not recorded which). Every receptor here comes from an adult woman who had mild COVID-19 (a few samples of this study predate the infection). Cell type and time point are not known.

CDR3 protein: CASRLSTGGFTDTQYF. CDR3 bases: TGTGCCAGCAGACTCTCGACGGGAGGGTTCACAGATACGCAGTATTTT. The chain has TRBV4-2 and TRBJ2-3; 8 bases align to TRBD2. J gave up 2 bases and V 6 bases, and 10 bases lay outside the gene matches. The V gene's germline CDR1 is LGHNA and CDR2 YNFKEQ. This CDR3 has 16 amino acids.

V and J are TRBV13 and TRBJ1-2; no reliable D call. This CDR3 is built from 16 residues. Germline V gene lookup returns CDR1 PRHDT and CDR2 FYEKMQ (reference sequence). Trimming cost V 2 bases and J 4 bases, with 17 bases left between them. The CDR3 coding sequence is TGTGCCAGCAGCTTAAGAACTGCCCTGACTGCCTATGGCTACACCTTC. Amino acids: CASSLRTALTAYGYTF.

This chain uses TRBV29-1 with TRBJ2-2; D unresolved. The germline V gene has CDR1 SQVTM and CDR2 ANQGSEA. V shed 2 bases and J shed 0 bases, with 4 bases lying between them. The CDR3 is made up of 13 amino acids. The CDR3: CSVETANTGELFF. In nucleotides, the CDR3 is TGCAGCGTTGAAACAGCGAACACCGGGGAGCTGTTTTTT.

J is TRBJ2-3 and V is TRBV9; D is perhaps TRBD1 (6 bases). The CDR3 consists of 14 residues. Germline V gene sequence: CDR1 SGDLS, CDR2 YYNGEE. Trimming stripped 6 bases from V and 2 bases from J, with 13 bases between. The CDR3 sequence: CASTSQGNTDTQYF. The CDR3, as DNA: TGTGCCAGCACCAGTCAGGGGAACACAGATACGCAGTATTTT.

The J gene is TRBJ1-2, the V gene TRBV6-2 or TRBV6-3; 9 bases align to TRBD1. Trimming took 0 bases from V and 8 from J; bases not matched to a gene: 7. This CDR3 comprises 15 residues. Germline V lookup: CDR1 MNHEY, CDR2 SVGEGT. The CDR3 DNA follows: TGTGCCAGCAGTTACTCCATGACAGGGGGTAAAGGCTACACCTTC. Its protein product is CASSYSMTGGKGYTF.

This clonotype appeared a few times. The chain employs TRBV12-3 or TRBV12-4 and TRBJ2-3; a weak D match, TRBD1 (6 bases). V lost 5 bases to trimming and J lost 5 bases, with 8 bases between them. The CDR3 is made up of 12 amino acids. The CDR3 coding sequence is TGTGCCAGCAGTACAGGGATAGATACGCAGTATTTT. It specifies CASSTGIDTQYF.

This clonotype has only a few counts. The DNA for the CDR3 is TGCAGCGTTCTTGGCATTAGCTCCTACGAGCAGTACTTC. Protein: CSVLGISSYEQYF. The rearrangement joins TRBV29-1 to TRBJ2-7; no reliable D call. The CDR3 covers 13 residues. Germline V gives CDR1 SQVTM, CDR2 ANQGSEA. V was clipped by 5 bases and J by 0 bases, with 11 bases between them.